This T cell receptor (beta chain) was recovered during a study of shared clonotypes between healthy human individuals. The CDR3 spans 18 residues. Germline loops: CDR1 SGHVS, CDR2 FNYEAQ. Trimming pared 3 bases from V and 0 bases from J, leaving 15 bases between. Repertoires were generated with immunoSEQ multiplex PCR, while TCRdb's copy carries only in-frame clones and drops some. The data show some 2 million clones, with over 85% seen just once and roughly 1% held by the top ten. CD45RO-negative CD8 cells positively selected for CCR7 made up the naive population, which excluded terminally differentiated effector memory CD45RA+ cells.

The TCR originated in a man between 18 and 35 years old in good health. The rearrangement uses TRBV7-6 and TRBJ2-6, with no clear D. The specimen was naive CD8+ T cells sorted from blood. CDR3 loop: CASSLSRNESSGANVLTF. Here the CDR3 DNA reads TGTGCCAGCAGCTTGTCACGCAACGAGAGCTCTGGGGCCAACGTCCTGACTTTC.